This T cell receptor (beta chain) derives from a study of blood T cell repertoires in COVID-19. Across the whole study: COVID-19 samples from acute and convalescent phases originated in the United States, Italy and Spain. PBMCs, B-cell-depleted T cells, or T cells provided the cDNA or gDNA that made up the material.

Per the authors' pipeline: For nucleated cells, counts were estimated from reference gene primer amplification. TCRdb keeps only in-frame clones here, not all; method: immunoSEQ multiplex PCR. From that table come the V and J calls and clone size; the DNA was used to work out D and trimming. The repertoire consists of approximately 150,000 clones, with around 82% occurring once and the leading ten covering over 1.1%. Germline loops: CDR1 SGHTA, CDR2 FQGNSA. The CDR3 extends over 15 amino acids. Trimming cost V 4 bases and J 6 bases, with 19 bases left between them. Input material: peripheral blood. The rearrangement uses TRBV7-2 and TRBJ2-7; perhaps TRBD1 as D (6 bases). This TCR came from a man aged 60 to 75 with acute or convalescent COVID-19. CDR3 coding DNA: TGTGCCAGCAGCTCCTCTCGAGCTTCACAGGGCGAGCAGTACTTC. The encoded protein is CASSSSRASQGEQYF.